A single sample gave rise to the 30 T cell receptor beta chains below, sequenced in a study of T cell repertoires in cytomegalovirus infection. TCRdb independently ran MiXCR on the reads; one entry per CDR3 protein. The table lists more than 400,000 distinct CDR3 sequences, about 30% of them singletons, with roughly an eighth in the top ten. Input material: PBMCs. These TCRs come from a human donor in good health (CMV status not recorded). Some clones in this sample may be carry-over from other donors' samples.

This clonotype was observed a few times. The chain uses TRBV20-1 and TRBJ2-2; 11 bases are shared with TRBD2. J was trimmed by 4 bases and V by 1 base; bases with no gene match: 5. The CDR3 is 16 amino acids. Germline V gene data show CDR1 as DFQATT and CDR2 as SNEGSKA (reference sequence). Here the CDR3 reads CSARALAGGSTGELFF. The CDR3 nucleotides read TGCAGTGCTAGAGCGTTAGCGGGAGGGAGCACCGGGGAGCTGTTTTTT.

The V and J genes are TRBV12-3 or TRBV12-4 and TRBJ2-1; 12 nucleotides align to TRBD2. There are 15 residues in the CDR3. J gave up 5 bases and V 5 bases, and 4 bases lay outside the gene matches. CDR3 sequence (DNA): TGTGCCAGCAGTGCACTAGCGGGAGGAAACAATGAGCAGTTCTTC. It encodes CASSALAGGNNEQFF.

This clonotype turned up a few times. The chain combines TRBV4-2 with TRBJ2-3; the D gene is possibly TRBD2 (6 bases). V gave up 4 bases and J gave up 7 bases, with 15 bases separating them. This CDR3 is built from 14 residues. Germline V gene sequence: CDR1 LGHNA, CDR2 YNFKEQ. CDR3 sequence (DNA): TGTGCCAGCAGCCCCGGTCGGGAGCCAAATACGCAGTATTTT. This sequence encodes CASSPGREPNTQYF.

The V gene is TRBV7-2, the J gene TRBJ2-4; TRBD2 matches at 12 bases. Germline V lookup: CDR1 SGHTA, CDR2 FQGNSA. The J segment lost 0 bases and the V segment lost 5 bases, leaving 5 bases of the junction unmatched. CDR3 length: 17 amino acids. The CDR3 DNA reads TGTGCCAGCAGCACGACTAGCGGGAGAGTAGCCAAAAACATTCAGTACTTC. It translates to CASSTTSGRVAKNIQYF. The whole variable domain, remainder taken from reference TRBV7-2 and TRBJ2-4, is GAGVSQSPSNKVTEKGKDVELRCDPISGHTALYWYRQSLGQGLEFLIYFQGNSAPDKSGLPSDRFSAERTGGSVSTLTIQRTQQEDSAVYLCASSTTSGRVAKNIQYFGAGTRLSVL.

This clonotype has only a few counts. The chain joins TRBV5-6 to TRBJ1-2; D unclear. The V gene lost 1 base and the J gene lost 0 bases, with 16 bases spanning the gap. The CDR3 consists of 17 residues. Germline V gives CDR1 SGHDT, CDR2 YYEEEE. As DNA, the CDR3 is TGTGCCAGCAGCTTGAGAAGAAGCGACACCGCTAACTATGGCTACACCTTC. Residues: CASSLRRSDTANYGYTF. Filled out from reference TRBV5-6 and TRBJ1-2, the complete variable domain reads DAGVTQSPTHLIKTRGQQVTLRCSPKSGHDTVSWYQQALGQGPQFIFQYYEEEERQRGNFPDRFSGHQFPNYSSELNVNALLLGDSALYLCASSLRRSDTANYGYTFGSGTRLTVV.

This chain uses TRBV19 with TRBJ2-1; 9 bases line up with TRBD2. CDR3 length equals 15 residues. J was trimmed by 5 bases and V by 10 bases; bases with no gene match: 12. Per germline, CDR1 LNHDA and CDR2 SQIVND (reference sequence). In DNA form, the CDR3 reads TGTGCCATCGGGGGGGCGGCTAGCGGGAACAATGAGCAGTTCTTC. Residues: CAIGGAASGNNEQFF. The full variable domain, with the rest looked up from reference TRBV19 and TRBJ2-1, is DGGITQSPKYLFRKEGQNVTLSCEQNLNHDAMYWYRQDPGQGLRLIYYSQIVNDFQKGDIAEGYSVSREKKESFPLTVTSAQKNPTAFYLCAIGGAASGNNEQFFGPGTRLTVL.

In this sample, this clonotype turned up a few times. J is TRBJ2-3 and V is TRBV4-1; TRBD2 aligns across 11 bases. The CDR3 length is 19 residues. Germline values: CDR1 MGHRA, CDR2 YSYEKL. Trimming removed 1 base from V and 3 bases from J; junction bases left unmatched: 12. The CDR3 sequence is CASSQVGSLRLAGTDTQYF. CDR3 sequence (DNA): TGCGCCAGCAGCCAAGTGGGCAGCCTTCGACTAGCGGGAACAGATACGCAGTATTTT.

This chain uses TRBV30 with TRBJ1-2; weak D call: TRBD1 (5 bases). Deletions cut 3 bases from V and 7 bases from J, with 21 bases between. The CDR3 is 15 amino acids. The germline CDR1 and CDR2 sequences are GTSNPN and SVGIG (reference sequence). The CDR3 nucleotides are TGTGCCTGGAGAAGAGAGGGGCAGGGAAAGTCTGGCTACACCTTC. Translation: CAWRREGQGKSGYTF.

This clonotype was observed a few times. The chain employs TRBV7-3 and TRBJ1-4; the D is unclear. The CDR3 is 13 amino acids. With 6 bases removed from V and 8 bases from J, the gap between germline ends came to 13 bases. Germline V lookup: CDR1 SGHTA, CDR2 FQGTGA. CDR3 in amino acids: CASSEGVGEKLFF. As DNA, the CDR3 is TGTGCCAGCAGTGAGGGAGTTGGGGAAAAACTGTTTTTT.

The chain employs TRBV7-2 and TRBJ1-2; 9 nucleotides line up with TRBD1. Per germline, CDR1 SGHTA and CDR2 FQGNSA. The CDR3 has 15 residues. Trimming at V came to 5 bases and at J to 4 bases, leaving 8 bases not matched to a gene. This chain's CDR3 is CASSASGQGSYGYTF. The DNA of the CDR3 is TGTGCCAGCAGCGCCTCGGGACAGGGTTCCTATGGCTACACCTTC. The variable domain in full, with the rest retrieved from reference TRBV7-2 and TRBJ1-2, is GAGVSQSPSNKVTEKGKDVELRCDPISGHTALYWYRQSLGQGLEFLIYFQGNSAPDKSGLPSDRFSAERTGGSVSTLTIQRTQQEDSAVYLCASSASGQGSYGYTFGSGTRLTVV.

This chain connects TRBV6-2 or TRBV6-3 to TRBJ2-7; D possibly corresponds to TRBD2 (6 bases). This CDR3 has 15 amino acids. In germline, CDR1 is MNHEY, CDR2 SVGEGT. Deletions cut 7 bases from V and 5 bases from J, with 21 bases between. The CDR3 is CASTLGGLNVNEQYV. In nucleotides, the CDR3 is TGTGCCAGCACCCTGGGAGGCCTTAACGTCAACGAGCAGTACGTC.

The genes are TRBV7-6 and TRBJ1-2, with a tentative D call TRBD1 (6 bases). V was clipped by 4 bases and J by 0 bases, with 18 bases between them. The germline gives CDR1 SGHVS, CDR2 FNYEAQ. The CDR3 is made up of 17 amino acids. In DNA, the CDR3 is TGTGCCAGCAGCTCAGGGGATCAACTTAGAGCTAACTATGGCTACACCTTC. It codes for CASSSGDQLRANYGYTF.

This clonotype was seen repeatedly, ten times or more. The rearrangement uses TRBV7-2 and TRBJ2-3, with 8 bases matching TRBD2. J gave up 3 bases and V 8 bases, and 7 bases lay outside the gene matches. Per germline, CDR1 SGHTA and CDR2 FQGNSA. The CDR3 has 14 residues. The CDR3 here is CASGSSGTTDTQYF. The CDR3 DNA follows: TGTGCCAGCGGAAGTAGCGGGACAACAGATACGCAGTATTTT.

The chain recombines TRBV28 with TRBJ2-7; 9 bases are a match to TRBD1. Germline CDR1 MDHEN, CDR2 SYDVKM. V shed 3 bases, J shed 6 bases, and the junction held 6 bases outside the gene matches. This CDR3 has 14 amino acids. The CDR3 protein is CASSFSQGAREQYF. The CDR3 DNA follows: TGTGCCAGCAGTTTTTCACAGGGGGCACGCGAGCAGTACTTC.

This clonotype was counted ten times or more. The chain joins TRBV11-2 to TRBJ1-1; 7 bases map to TRBD1. The V gene's germline CDR1 is SGHAT and CDR2 FQNNGV. The ends lost 5 bases at V and 0 bases at J; junction bases unmatched: 6. The CDR3 is made up of 15 amino acids. CDR3: CASSPGQFLNTEAFF. The DNA for the CDR3 is TGTGCCAGCAGCCCGGGACAGTTCCTGAACACTGAAGCTTTCTTT. The full variable domain, with the rest looked up from reference TRBV11-2 and TRBJ1-1, is EAGVAQSPRYKIIEKRQSVAFWCNPISGHATLYWYQQILGQGPKLLIQFQNNGVVDDSQLPKDRFSAERLKGVDSTLKIQPAKLEDSAVYLCASSPGQFLNTEAFFGQGTRLTVV.

This clonotype was found many times. This chain uses TRBV7-2 with TRBJ1-2, with TRBD1 matching 7 bases. This CDR3 region has 15 residues. V lost 0 bases, J lost 4 bases, and 5 bases stayed unmatched. Germline V CDR1 and CDR2: SGHTA, FQGNSA. The CDR3 loop is CASSLAGTVVYGYTF. CDR3 DNA sequence: TGTGCCAGCAGCTTAGCCGGGACAGTTGTCTATGGCTACACCTTC.

This sequence joins TRBV28 and TRBJ2-5; D may be TRBD2 (6 bases). The germline V and J ends were trimmed by 4 bases and 5 bases, with 14 bases remaining between them. Germline V gene lookup returns CDR1 MDHEN and CDR2 SYDVKM. The CDR3 is 14 amino acids. The CDR3 DNA sequence: TGTGCCAGCAGTTCCCGGGACTTCTGGGAGACCCAGTACTTC. As protein: CASSSRDFWETQYF. Filled out from reference TRBV28 and TRBJ2-5, the complete variable domain reads DVKVTQSSRYLVKRTGEKVFLECVQDMDHENMFWYRQDPGLGLRLIYFSYDVKMKEKGDIPEGYSVSREKKERFSLILESASTNQTSMYLCASSSRDFWETQYFGPGTRLLVL.

This clonotype has more than one count but fewer than ten. V usage is TRBV3-1 and J usage is TRBJ1-2; tentative D call: TRBD1 (6 bases). The CDR3 is 18 amino acids. CDR1 and CDR2 from the germline V gene are LGHDT and YNNKEL (reference sequence). Trimming left V 4 bases short and J 0 bases short, with 21 bases between. For the CDR3, the DNA is TGTGCCAGCAGCCCGAGTTCCCTTCGGACAGTGCCTAACTATGGCTACACCTTC. The encoded protein is CASSPSSLRTVPNYGYTF.

V and J are TRBV19 and TRBJ2-1; D might be TRBD2 (5 bases). V was pared by 5 bases and J by 1 base, with 12 bases between. The CDR3 runs 15 residues. Looked up from germline, CDR1 is LNHDA and CDR2 is SQIVND (reference sequence). The CDR3 here is CASSSAENSYNEQFF. The CDR3 DNA is TGTGCCAGTAGTTCAGCGGAAAATTCCTACAATGAGCAGTTCTTC.

This clonotype was found a few times. V is TRBV27 and J is TRBJ1-2; possible D gene TRBD1, 5 bases. The CDR3 is 15 residues long. From germline, CDR1 is MNHEY and CDR2 SMNVEV (reference sequence). Trimming removed 2 bases at V and 0 bases at J, with 10 bases between. As DNA, the CDR3 is TGTGCCAGCAGTTTAATAAGGGGCTCTAACTATGGCTACACCTTC. This encodes CASSLIRGSNYGYTF.

The rearrangement joins TRBV19 to TRBJ2-1, with D maybe TRBD2 (5 bases). CDR1 LNHDA and CDR2 SQIVND come from the germline V gene (reference sequence). The CDR3 runs to 14 residues. V was clipped by 5 bases and J by 7 bases, with 15 bases between them. For the CDR3, the DNA is TGTGCCAGTAGTGCCTGGGCGGGTAGGAATGAGCAGTTCTTC. Protein product: CASSAWAGRNEQFF.

The chain has TRBV6-1 and TRBJ2-2; TRBD2 is a possible D gene (5 bases). This CDR3 spans 17 amino acids. Trimming took off 6 bases at V and 5 bases at J, with 22 bases between the two ends. Germline V gene sequence: CDR1 MNHNS, CDR2 SASEGT. CDR3: CASRSGGFTLGTGELFF. The CDR3 bases are TGTGCCAGCAGGTCAGGCGGGTTTACTCTGGGAACCGGGGAGCTGTTTTTT.

DNA for the CDR3: TGTGCCATCAGTGAGTCCGCACTAGCGGGAGTTACCGGGGAGCTGTTTTTT. Translation: CAISESALAGVTGELFF. The chain links TRBV10-3 to TRBJ2-2; 11 bases match TRBD2. V gave up 0 bases and J gave up 5 bases; unmatched junction bases: 5. Germline loops: CDR1 ENHRY, CDR2 SYGVKD. The CDR3 totals 17 residues.

This clonotype has at least ten counts. The chain employs TRBV7-2 and TRBJ1-6, with TRBD1 matching over 7 bases. The CDR3 loop spans 15 amino acids. Losses at the gene ends were 1 base for V and 9 bases for J; bases not matched to a gene: 6. CDR1 is SGHTA, CDR2 FQGNSA, per germline. The DNA of the CDR3 is TGTGCCAGCAGCTTAGACAGGGGACTGAGTTCACCCCTCCACTTT. Protein product: CASSLDRGLSSPLHF.

This chain joins TRBV12-3 or TRBV12-4 and TRBJ2-2; tentatively, D is TRBD1 or TRBD2 (5 bases each). The CDR3 is 13 amino acids. V dropped 7 bases and J dropped 7 bases, with 13 bases sitting between them. The CDR3 nucleotides are TGTGCCAGCATGGGACCTAGTGGCGGGGAGCTGTTTTTT. Residues: CASMGPSGGELFF.

This chain links TRBV20-1 with TRBJ2-7; 11 bases are a match to TRBD2. V dropped 6 bases and J dropped 4; count of bases not matched to a gene: 8. CDR3 length: 14 amino acids. CDR1 and CDR2 (germline): DFQATT, SNEGSKA (reference sequence). The CDR3 nucleotides are TGCAGTGCCCCCGAACTAGCGGGAGATTACGAGCAGTACTTC. It specifies CSAPELAGDYEQYF.

This clonotype was seen more than once but under ten times. The chain combines TRBV27 with TRBJ1-4; possibly TRBD1 for D (5 bases). CDR3 size: 16 residues. Trimming stripped 0 bases from V and 6 bases from J, with 14 bases between. CDR1 and CDR2 (germline): MNHEY, SMNVEV (reference sequence). The CDR3: CASSLSIDSLDEKLFF. Written as DNA, the CDR3 is TGTGCCAGCAGTTTATCCATCGACAGTTTAGATGAAAAACTGTTTTTT.

This chain uses TRBV19 with TRBJ1-3; the D is unclear. V lost 7 bases and J 5 bases, leaving 15 bases between the germline ends. There are 14 residues in the CDR3. Per the germline V gene, CDR1 is LNHDA and CDR2 is SQIVND (reference sequence). The CDR3 reads CASKVTHERNTIYF. CDR3 nucleotides: TGTGCCAGTAAGGTCACCCATGAAAGAAACACCATATATTTT.

There are many counts of this clonotype. The chain couples TRBV7-9 to TRBJ2-2, with D possibly being TRBD2 (5 bases). The germline CDR1 and CDR2 sequences are SEHNR and FQNEAQ (reference sequence). The CDR3 contains 15 residues. The ends were cut back, 3 bases at V and 4 bases at J, with 12 bases in the middle. The CDR3 DNA follows: TGTGCCAGCAGCTTCGGGCGGGCACCCACCGGGGAGCTGTTTTTT. The encoded protein is CASSFGRAPTGELFF. The complete variable domain, with remaining parts taken from reference TRBV7-9 and TRBJ2-2, reads DTGVSQNPRHKITKRGQNVTFRCDPISEHNRLYWYRQTLGQGPEFLTYFQNEAQLEKSRLLSDRFSAERPKGSFSTLEIQRTEQGDSAMYLCASSFGRAPTGELFFGEGSRLTVL.

The CDR3 nucleotides read TGTGCCAGCAGCCCGGAATGGTACCAAGAGACCCAGTACTTC. Translating it yields CASSPEWYQETQYF. The chain links TRBV5-5 to TRBJ2-5, with D unresolved. Trimming cost V 4 bases and J 0 bases, with 10 bases left between them. CDR1 SGHKS and CDR2 YYEKEE come from the germline V gene (reference sequence). The length of the CDR3 is 14 residues.